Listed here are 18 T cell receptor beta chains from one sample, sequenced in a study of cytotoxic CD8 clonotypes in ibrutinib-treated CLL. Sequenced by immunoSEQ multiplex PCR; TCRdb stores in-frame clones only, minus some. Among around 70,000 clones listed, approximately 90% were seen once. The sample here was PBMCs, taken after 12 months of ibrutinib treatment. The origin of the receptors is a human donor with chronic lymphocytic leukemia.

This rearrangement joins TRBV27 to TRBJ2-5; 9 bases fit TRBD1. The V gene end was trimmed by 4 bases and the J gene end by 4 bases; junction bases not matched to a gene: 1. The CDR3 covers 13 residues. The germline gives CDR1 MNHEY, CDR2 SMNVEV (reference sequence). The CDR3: CASSSQGAETQYF. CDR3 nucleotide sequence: TGTGCCAGCAGTTCACAGGGGGCAGAGACCCAGTACTTC.

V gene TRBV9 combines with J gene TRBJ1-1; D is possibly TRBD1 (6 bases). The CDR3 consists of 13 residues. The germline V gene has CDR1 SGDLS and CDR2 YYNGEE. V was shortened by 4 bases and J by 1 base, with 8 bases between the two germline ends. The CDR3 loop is CASSQTGNTEAFF. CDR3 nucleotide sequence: TGTGCCAGCAGCCAGACAGGGAACACTGAAGCTTTCTTT.

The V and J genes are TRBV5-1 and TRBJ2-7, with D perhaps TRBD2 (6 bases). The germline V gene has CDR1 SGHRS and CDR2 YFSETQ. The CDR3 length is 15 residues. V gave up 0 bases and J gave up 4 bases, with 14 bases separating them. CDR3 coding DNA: TGCGCCAGCAGCTTGGGACTAGGCGAGTTATACGAGCAGTACTTC. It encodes CASSLGLGELYEQYF.

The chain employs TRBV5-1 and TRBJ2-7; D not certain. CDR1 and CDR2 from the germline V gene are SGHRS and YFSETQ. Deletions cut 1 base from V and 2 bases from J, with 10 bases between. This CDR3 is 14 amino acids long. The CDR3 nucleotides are TGCGCCAGCAGCTTGTTGGGCGGTACCTACGAGCAGTACTTC. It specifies CASSLLGGTYEQYF.

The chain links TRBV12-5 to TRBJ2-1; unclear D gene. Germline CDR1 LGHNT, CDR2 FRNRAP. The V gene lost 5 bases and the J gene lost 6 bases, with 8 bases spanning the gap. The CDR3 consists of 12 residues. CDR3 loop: CASGRIANEQFF. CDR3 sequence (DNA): TGTGCTAGTGGTAGAATAGCCAATGAGCAGTTCTTC.

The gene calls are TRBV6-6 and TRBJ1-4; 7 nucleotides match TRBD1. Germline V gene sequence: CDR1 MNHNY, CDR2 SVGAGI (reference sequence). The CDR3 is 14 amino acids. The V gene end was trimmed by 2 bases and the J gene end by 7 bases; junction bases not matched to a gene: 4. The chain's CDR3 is CASSYGQGGEKLFF. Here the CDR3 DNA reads TGTGCCAGCAGTTACGGGCAGGGGGGTGAAAAACTGTTTTTT.

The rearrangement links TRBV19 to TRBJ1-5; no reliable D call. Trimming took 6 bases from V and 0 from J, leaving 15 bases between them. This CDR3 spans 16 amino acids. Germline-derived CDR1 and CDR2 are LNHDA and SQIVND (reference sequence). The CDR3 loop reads CASRPTDGYSNQPQHF. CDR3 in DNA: TGTGCCAGTAGGCCTACAGACGGATATAGCAATCAGCCCCAGCATTTT.

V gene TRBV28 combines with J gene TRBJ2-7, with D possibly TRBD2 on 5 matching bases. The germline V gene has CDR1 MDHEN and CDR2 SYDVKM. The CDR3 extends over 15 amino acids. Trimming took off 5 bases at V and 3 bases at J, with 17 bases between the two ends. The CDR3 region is CASSGESGNFYEQYF. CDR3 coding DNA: TGTGCCAGCAGTGGTGAAAGCGGAAACTTCTACGAGCAGTACTTC. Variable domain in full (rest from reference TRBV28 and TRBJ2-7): DVKVTQSSRYLVKRTGEKVFLECVQDMDHENMFWYRQDPGLGLRLIYFSYDVKMKEKGDIPEGYSVSREKKERFSLILESASTNQTSMYLCASSGESGNFYEQYFGPGTRLTVT.

The CDR3 DNA sequence: TGCGCCAGCAGCGGGGAATGGGCTAGCGGTCGGCGCGAGCAGTTCTTC. This gives the protein CASSGEWASGRREQFF. This rearrangement joins TRBV5-1 to TRBJ2-1, with 7 nucleotides matching TRBD2. CDR3 length equals 16 residues. V lost 4 bases and J lost 10; bases outside the gene matches: 17. CDR1 and CDR2 (germline): SGHRS, YFSETQ. Full variable domain (outside the CDR3, taken from reference TRBV5-1 and TRBJ2-1): KAGVTQTPRYLIKTRGQQVTLSCSPISGHRSVSWYQQTPGQGLQFLFEYFSETQRNKGNFPGRFSGRQFSNSRSEMNVSTLELGDSALYLCASSGEWASGRREQFFGPGTRLTVL.

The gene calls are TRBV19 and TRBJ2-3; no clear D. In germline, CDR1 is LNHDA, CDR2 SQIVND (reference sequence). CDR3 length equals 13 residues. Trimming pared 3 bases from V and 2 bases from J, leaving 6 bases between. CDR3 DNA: TGTGCCAGTAGTATTGCCCACACAGATACGCAGTATTTT. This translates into CASSIAHTDTQYF.

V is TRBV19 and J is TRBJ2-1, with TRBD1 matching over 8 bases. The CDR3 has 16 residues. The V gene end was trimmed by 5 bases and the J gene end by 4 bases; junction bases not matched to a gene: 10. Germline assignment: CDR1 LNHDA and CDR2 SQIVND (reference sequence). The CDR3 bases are TGTGCCAGTAGTTCTGGGGCAGGGGGCCGTTACAATGAGCAGTTCTTC. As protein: CASSSGAGGRYNEQFF.

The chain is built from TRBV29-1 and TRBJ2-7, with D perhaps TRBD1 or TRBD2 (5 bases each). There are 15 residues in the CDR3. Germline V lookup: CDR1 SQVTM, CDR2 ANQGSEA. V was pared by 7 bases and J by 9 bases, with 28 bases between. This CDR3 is CSAKGAAGTPARQYF. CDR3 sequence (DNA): TGCAGCGCCAAGGGCGCGGCAGGGACCCCTGCGAGGCAGTACTTC.

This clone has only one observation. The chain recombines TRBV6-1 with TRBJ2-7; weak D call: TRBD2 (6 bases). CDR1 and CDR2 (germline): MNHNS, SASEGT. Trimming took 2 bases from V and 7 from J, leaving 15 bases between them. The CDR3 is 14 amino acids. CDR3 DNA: TGTGCCAGCAGTGAACGCCGGCGGAGGGAAGAGCAGTACTTC. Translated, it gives CASSERRRREEQYF.

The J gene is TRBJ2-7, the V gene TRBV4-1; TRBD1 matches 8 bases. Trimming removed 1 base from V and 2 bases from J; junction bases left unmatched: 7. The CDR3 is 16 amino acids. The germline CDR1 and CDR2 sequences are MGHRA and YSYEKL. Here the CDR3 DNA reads TGCGCCAGCAGCCAAGTGGGGACAGGAGATCCCTACGAGCAGTACTTC. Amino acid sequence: CASSQVGTGDPYEQYF.

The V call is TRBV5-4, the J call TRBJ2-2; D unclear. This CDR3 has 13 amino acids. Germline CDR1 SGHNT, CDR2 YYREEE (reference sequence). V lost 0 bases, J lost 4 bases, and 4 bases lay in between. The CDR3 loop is CASSLALTGELFF. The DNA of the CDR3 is TGTGCCAGCAGCTTGGCCCTCACCGGGGAGCTGTTTTTT. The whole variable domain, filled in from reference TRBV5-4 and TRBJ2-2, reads ETGVTQSPTHLIKTRGQQVTLRCSSQSGHNTVSWYQQALGQGPQFIFQYYREEENGRGNFPPRFSGLQFPNYSSELNVNALELDDSALYLCASSLALTGELFFGEGSRLTVL.

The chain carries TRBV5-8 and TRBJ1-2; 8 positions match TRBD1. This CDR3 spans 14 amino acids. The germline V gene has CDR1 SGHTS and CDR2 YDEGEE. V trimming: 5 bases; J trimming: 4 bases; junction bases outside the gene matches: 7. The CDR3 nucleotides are TGTGCCAGCAGTCCAGGACAGGGCGGCTATGGCTACACCTTC. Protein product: CASSPGQGGYGYTF.

CDR3 sequence: CASSLGPVVDYGYTF. CDR3 DNA sequence: TGTGCCAGCAGCCTGGGGCCCGTCGTAGACTATGGCTACACCTTC. The rearrangement uses TRBV5-6 and TRBJ1-2; D might be TRBD1 (5 bases). Trimming left V 4 bases short and J 3 bases short, with 16 bases between. Germline CDR1 is SGHDT and CDR2 is YYEEEE. CDR3 size: 15 residues.

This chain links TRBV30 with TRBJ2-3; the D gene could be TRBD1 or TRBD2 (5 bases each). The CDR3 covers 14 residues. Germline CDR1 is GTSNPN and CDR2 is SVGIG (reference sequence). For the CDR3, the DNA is TGTGCACTAAGTACGGGACCACCAACAGATACGCAGTATTTT. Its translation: CALSTGPPTDTQYF.